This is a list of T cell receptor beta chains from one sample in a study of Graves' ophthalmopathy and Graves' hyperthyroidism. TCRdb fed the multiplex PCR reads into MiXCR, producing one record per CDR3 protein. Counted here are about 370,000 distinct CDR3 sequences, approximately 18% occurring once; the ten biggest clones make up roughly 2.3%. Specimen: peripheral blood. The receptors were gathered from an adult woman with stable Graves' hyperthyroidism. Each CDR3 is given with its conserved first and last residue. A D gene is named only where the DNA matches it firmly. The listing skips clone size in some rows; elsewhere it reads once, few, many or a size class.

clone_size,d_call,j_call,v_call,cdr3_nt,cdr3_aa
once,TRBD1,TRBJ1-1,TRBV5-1,TGCGCCAGCAACTCGGCCGGGACAGGGTACCGTGCTTTCTTT,CASNSAGTGYRAFF
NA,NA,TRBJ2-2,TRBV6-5,TGTGCCAGCAGTTACGGACTGACGAACACCGGGGAGCTGTTTTTT,CASSYGLTNTGELFF
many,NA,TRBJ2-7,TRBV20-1,TGCAGTGCTAAACAGGACAACAACTACGAGCAGTACTTC,CSAKQDNNYEQYF
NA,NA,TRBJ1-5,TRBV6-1,TGTGCCAGCAGTGAATCAACACCTTCCGCTCAGCCCCAGCATTTT,CASSESTPSAQPQHF
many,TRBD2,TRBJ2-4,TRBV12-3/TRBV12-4,TGTGCCAGCAGTCCCCCGGGAGGCGGGCCCAAAAACATTCAGTACTTC,CASSPPGGGPKNIQYF
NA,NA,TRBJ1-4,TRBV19,TGTGCCAGTAGCCTGCGACAGAGTAATGAAAAACTGTTTTTT,CASSLRQSNEKLFF
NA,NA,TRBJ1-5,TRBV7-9,TGTGCCAGCAGCCCGGAGGGGCAGCAGCCCCAGCATTTT,CASSPEGQQPQHF
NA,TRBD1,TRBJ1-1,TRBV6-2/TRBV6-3,TGTGCCAGCAGACAACAGGACAGGATGAACACTGAAGCTTTCTTT,CASRQQDRMNTEAFF
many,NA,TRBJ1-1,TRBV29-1,TGCAGCGTTTTAACGGTGTACACTGAAGCTTTCTTT,CSVLTVYTEAFF
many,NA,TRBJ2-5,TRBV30,TGTGCCTGGAGCCCGACGAACTCAGGGGAGACCCAGTACTTC,CAWSPTNSGETQYF
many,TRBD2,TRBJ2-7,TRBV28,TGTGCCAGCAGTTTGGCGACTAGCGGGATCTACGAGCAGTACTTC,CASSLATSGIYEQYF
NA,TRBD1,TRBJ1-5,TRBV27,TGTGCTACCGGACAGGGTGGCCAAAATCAGCCCCAGCATTTT,CATGQGGQNQPQHF
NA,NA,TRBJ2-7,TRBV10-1,TGCGCCAGCAGTACGGGGAACCTCTACGAGCAGTACTTC,CASSTGNLYEQYF
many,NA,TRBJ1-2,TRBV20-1,TGCAGTGCTAGAGATCTTGGCGGGGCTAGGTATGGCTACACCTTC,CSARDLGGARYGYTF
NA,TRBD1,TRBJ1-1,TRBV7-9,TGTGCCAGCAGCCCGTGGGACAGGGGGAACACTGAAGCTTTCTTT,CASSPWDRGNTEAFF
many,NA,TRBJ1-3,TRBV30,TGTGCCTGGAGTGTCCCAGGAAACTCTGGAAACACCATATATTTT,CAWSVPGNSGNTIYF
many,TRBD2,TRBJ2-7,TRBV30,TGTGCCTGGTCCGTGGGAGGGGCGGACGAGCAGTACTTC,CAWSVGGADEQYF
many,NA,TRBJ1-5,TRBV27,TGTGCCAGCAGTTTAGGGAGATATAGCAATCAGCCCCAGCATTTT,CASSLGRYSNQPQHF
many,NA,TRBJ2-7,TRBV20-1,TGCAGTGCTACCAGCATACTAGCTAACGAGCAGTACTTC,CSATSILANEQYF
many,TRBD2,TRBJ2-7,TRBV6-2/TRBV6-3,TGTGCCAGCAGCTCCGGGACTAGCGGGAGTAAGTACGAGCAGTACTTC,CASSSGTSGSKYEQYF
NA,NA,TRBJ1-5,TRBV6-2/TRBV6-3,TGTGCCAGCAGTGAGCCGTTTCAGCCCCAGCATTTT,CASSEPFQPQHF
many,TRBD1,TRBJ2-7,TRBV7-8,TGTGCCAGCAGCTTAGCCATGACAGGGGGAAGCTACGAGCAGTACTTC,CASSLAMTGGSYEQYF
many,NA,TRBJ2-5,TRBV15,TGTGCCACCAGCAGAGGACAGCAAGAGACCCAGTACTTC,CATSRGQQETQYF
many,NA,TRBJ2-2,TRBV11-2,TGTGCCAGCAGCTTAGTTCCCGGGCAGTTCGATACTTCTGCGAACACCGGGGAGCTGTTTTTT,CASSLVPGQFDTSANTGELFF
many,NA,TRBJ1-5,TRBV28,TGTGCCAGCAGCCAGGGGAGCAATCAGCCCCAGCATTTT,CASSQGSNQPQHF
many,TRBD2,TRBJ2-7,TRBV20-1,TGCAGTGCTAGGCCTAGCGGGACGAACAACGAGCAGTACTTC,CSARPSGTNNEQYF
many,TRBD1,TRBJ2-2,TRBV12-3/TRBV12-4,TGCGCCAGCGCCCATTCCGGGACAGGGGCCACCGGGGAGCTGTTTTTT,CASAHSGTGATGELFF
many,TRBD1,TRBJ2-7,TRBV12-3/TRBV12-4,TGTGCCAGCAGGAGACAGGGGAGCTACGAGCAGTACTTC,CASRRQGSYEQYF
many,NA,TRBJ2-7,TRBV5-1,TGCGCCAGCAGTTTTGACCGAACCTACGAGCAGTACTTC,CASSFDRTYEQYF
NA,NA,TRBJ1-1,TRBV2,TGTGCCAGCGGCCGGGACATAGACACTGAAGCTTTCTTT,CASGRDIDTEAFF
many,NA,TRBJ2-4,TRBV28,TGTGCCAGCCCTAAATGCACCGAGGGGGTAGCCAAAAACATTAAGTACTTC,CASPKCTEGVAKNIKYF
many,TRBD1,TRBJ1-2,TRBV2,TGTGCCAGCAGTGAATTGAGACAGGGGGCTGATGGCTACACCTTC,CASSELRQGADGYTF
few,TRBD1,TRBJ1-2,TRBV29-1,TGCAGCGTTCCGGTAGGGGGCGGCTATGGCTACACCTTC,CSVPVGGGYGYTF
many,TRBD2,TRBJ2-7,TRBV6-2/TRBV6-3,TGTGCCAGCAGGGCTAGCGGGAAAGCCTACGAGCAGTACTTC,CASRASGKAYEQYF
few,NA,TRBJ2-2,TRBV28,TGTGCCAGCAGCTTCTCCCGCGACAGGTTACTCATGAACACCGGGGAGCTGTTTTTT,CASSFSRDRLLMNTGELFF
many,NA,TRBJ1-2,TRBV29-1,TGCAGCGTTGGGGGGGCGGATGGCTACACCTTC,CSVGGADGYTF
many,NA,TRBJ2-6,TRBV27,TGTGCCAGCAGTCAGAGCTCTGGGGCCAACGTCCTGACTTTC,CASSQSSGANVLTF
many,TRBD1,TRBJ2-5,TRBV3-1,TGTGCCAGCAGATTATTGGGACAGGCTCAAGAGACCCAGTACTTC,CASRLLGQAQETQYF
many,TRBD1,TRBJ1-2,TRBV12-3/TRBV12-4,TGTGCCAGCAGTTTTCGGGACAGCCCAGTCTATGGCTACACCTTC,CASSFRDSPVYGYTF
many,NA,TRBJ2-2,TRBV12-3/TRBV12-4,TGTGCCAGCGTAAGCACCACGGGCGGGGAGCTGTTTTTT,CASVSTTGGELFF
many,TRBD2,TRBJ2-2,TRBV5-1,TGCGCCAGCAGCAATATCGGGACTAGCGAAGACACCGGGGAGCTGTTTTTT,CASSNIGTSEDTGELFF
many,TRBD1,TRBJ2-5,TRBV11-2,TGTGCCAGCAGCCTAGGGGACAGATTAGGCCAAGAGACCCAGTACTTC,CASSLGDRLGQETQYF
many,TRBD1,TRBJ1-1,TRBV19,TGTGCCAGTAGTATGGCTCAGGGGGCTAGGACTGAAGCTTTCTTT,CASSMAQGARTEAFF
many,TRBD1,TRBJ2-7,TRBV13,TGTGCCAGCAGCTCTGCTTGGGACAGGGGATCCTACGAGCAGTACTTC,CASSSAWDRGSYEQYF
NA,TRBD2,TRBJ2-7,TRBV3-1,TGTGCCAGCAGCCAAGATTTCGCGGGAGCCCACGAGCAGTACTTC,CASSQDFAGAHEQYF
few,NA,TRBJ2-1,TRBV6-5,TGTGCCAGCAGTTACTCCTCCGGGACGTACAATGAGCAGTTCTTC,CASSYSSGTYNEQFF
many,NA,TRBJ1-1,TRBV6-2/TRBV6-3,TGTGCCAGCAGCCCCGGGGGCAGACAAATGAACACTGAAGCTTTCTTT,CASSPGGRQMNTEAFF
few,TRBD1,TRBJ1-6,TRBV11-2,TGTGCCAGCAGCTCTGCAGGGGGCGTAGGTTCACACCTCCACTTC,CASSSAGGVGSHLHF
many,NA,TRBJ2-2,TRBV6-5,TGTGCCAGCAGTTATAGGAACCCGAACACCGGGGAGCTGTTTTTT,CASSYRNPNTGELFF
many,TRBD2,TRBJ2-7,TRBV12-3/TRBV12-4,TGTGCCAGCAGCGCAACTAGCGGGATTTACGAGCAGTACTTC,CASSATSGIYEQYF
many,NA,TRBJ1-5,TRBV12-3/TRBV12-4,TGTGCCAGCGGCCAGCGAAGCAATCAGCCCCAGCATTTT,CASGQRSNQPQHF
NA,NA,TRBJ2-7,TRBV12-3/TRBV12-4,TGTGCCAGCACTTCAGACCAGCACGAGCAGTACTTC,CASTSDQHEQYF
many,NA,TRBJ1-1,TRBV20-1,TGCAGTGCGCTGGGAGGACAGCTGAACACTGAAGCTTTCTTT,CSALGGQLNTEAFF
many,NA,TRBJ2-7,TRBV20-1,TGCAGTGCTAGACACCCAACTAGCGAGCAGTACTTC,CSARHPTSEQYF
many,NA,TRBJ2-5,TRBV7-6,TGTGCCAGCAGCCCCGGGACTTCTATGCACCAAGAGACCCAGTACTTC,CASSPGTSMHQETQYF